This TCR beta chain was identified during a study of blood T cells in healthy people across ages. This clonotype was seen only a few times. Combining a sample-barcoded 5' primer with a J-beta primer mix, a second PCR ran for 7 to 11 cycles. TCRdb itself ran the 5' RACE reads through MiXCR, one entry per CDR3 protein. The sample consists of 1.5 million to 2 million distinct CDR3 sequences, approximately 28% of them appearing once. CDR1 is KGHDR, CDR2 SFDVKD, per germline. The CDR3 length is 13 residues. Unmatched junction bases numbered 2, after V lost 5 bases and J lost 4 bases. Sequenced sample: blood. The receptor comes from a woman between 25 and 40 years old in good health. The chain carries TRBV24-1 and TRBJ2-5; 8 bases are shared with TRBD1. The CDR3, as DNA: TGTGCCACCAGTGTCACAGGGGGAGAGACCCAGTACTTC. Translating gives CATSVTGGETQYF.